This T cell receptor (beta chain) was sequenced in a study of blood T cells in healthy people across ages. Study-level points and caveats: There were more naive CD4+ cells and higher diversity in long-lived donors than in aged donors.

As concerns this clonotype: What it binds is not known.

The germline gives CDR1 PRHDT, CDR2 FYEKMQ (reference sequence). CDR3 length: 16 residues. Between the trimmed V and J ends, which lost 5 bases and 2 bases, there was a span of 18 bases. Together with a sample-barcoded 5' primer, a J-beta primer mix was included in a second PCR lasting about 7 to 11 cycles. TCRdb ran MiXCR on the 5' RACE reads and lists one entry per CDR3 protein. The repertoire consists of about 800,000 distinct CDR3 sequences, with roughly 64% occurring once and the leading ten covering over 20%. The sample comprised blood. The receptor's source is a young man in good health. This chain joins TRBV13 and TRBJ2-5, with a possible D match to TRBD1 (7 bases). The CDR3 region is CASSIKAGQIQETQYF. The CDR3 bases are TGTGCCAGCAGCATCAAGGCGGGACAGATTCAAGAGACCCAGTACTTC.